One T cell receptor beta chain is described in this entry. This may stem from a read error, because a much larger clone lies one nucleotide away. The library came from three nested PCR rounds adapted from ARM-PCR protocols. TCRdb used MiXCR to reprocess the multiplex PCR reads, holding one entry per CDR3 protein. This repertoire shows approximately 140,000 distinct CDR3 sequences, around two thirds found once; its top ten account for 18%. Germline V gives CDR1 SGHAT, CDR2 FQNNGV. This CDR3 has 14 amino acids. This sample's RNA came from whole unsorted tissue. Between August and November 2014, newly diagnosed, chemotherapy-naive lung cancer patients underwent thoracic surgery in China. These data belong to a study of tumor and adjacent non-tumor tissue in lung cancer.

Sequences were obtained from lung tumor tissue. The clonotype originates from a man aged 60 to 75 with small cell lung cancer. The chain joins TRBV11-2 to TRBJ2-3; D is tentatively TRBD1 or TRBD2 (6 bases each). The CDR3 bases are TGTGCCAGCAGCTTGGGGCGGGACACAGATATGCAGTATTTT. Residues: CASSLGRDTDMQYF.